Below are 20 T cell receptor beta chains sequenced from a single sample in a study of blood T cell repertoires in COVID-19. Here immunoSEQ multiplex PCR was the method, and the copy in TCRdb shows in-frame clones only, minus some. The sample lists fewer than 250,000 clones, around 86% seen once, with less than 4.5% in the top ten. Sequencing was performed on peripheral blood. The receptors come from a man aged 50 to 59 with acute or convalescent COVID-19.

The J gene is TRBJ1-2, the V gene TRBV12-3 or TRBV12-4; D is unclear. Trimming pared 3 bases from V and 10 bases from J, leaving 12 bases between. The CDR3 covers 12 residues. In nucleotides, the CDR3 is TGTGCCAGCAGTTTTTTTAGTCGCGACTACACCTTC. Protein: CASSFFSRDYTF.

The chain links TRBV18 to TRBJ2-7; D possibly corresponds to TRBD1 (5 bases). With 3 bases removed from V and 3 bases from J, the gap between germline ends came to 12 bases. The CDR3 extends over 14 amino acids. Germline V gene lookup returns CDR1 KGHSH and CDR2 LQKENI. As DNA, the CDR3 is TGTGCCAGCTCACCCCTGGACGACAGCTACGAGCAGTACTTC. Protein product: CASSPLDDSYEQYF.

The V and J genes are TRBV5-4 and TRBJ2-3; 9 bases match TRBD2. This CDR3 is 15 amino acids long. Germline lookup yields CDR1 SGHNT and CDR2 YYREEE (reference sequence). V was pared by 2 bases and J by 14 bases, with 15 bases of the junction left unmatched. CDR3 amino acids: CASSFAQGGSGGLYF. In nucleotides, the CDR3 is TGTGCCAGCAGCTTCGCCCAAGGCGGAAGCGGGGGGTTGTATTTT.

This rearrangement joins TRBV5-6 to TRBJ1-1; D not resolved. V shed 4 bases and J shed 0 bases, with 13 bases lying between them. The germline gives CDR1 SGHDT, CDR2 YYEEEE. The CDR3 has 15 amino acids. CDR3 protein: CASSPAGGLNTEAFF. In DNA form, the CDR3 reads TGTGCCAGCAGCCCCGCGGGCGGCTTGAACACTGAAGCTTTCTTT.

The chain has TRBV2 and TRBJ1-1, with D unresolved. V lost 4 bases and J lost 4, with 10 bases in between. The germline V gene has CDR1 SNHLY and CDR2 FYNNEI. The CDR3 is made up of 13 amino acids. The CDR3 region is CASSAEGSTEAFF. Written as DNA, the CDR3 is TGTGCCAGCAGTGCAGAAGGGAGCACTGAAGCTTTCTTT.

The rearrangement joins TRBV11-1 to TRBJ2-1; 7 bases agree with TRBD2. The CDR3 length is 16 residues. Germline trimming cut 4 bases from V and 7 bases from J; bases unmatched to any gene: 13. Germline lookup yields CDR1 SGHAT and CDR2 FQDESV (reference sequence). CDR3 sequence (DNA): TGTGCCAGCAGCTGGGGAGGGACTCCCGGAGGGAATGAGCAGTTCTTC. Protein: CASSWGGTPGGNEQFF.

The chain couples TRBV11-2 to TRBJ1-5, with 7 bases matching TRBD1. Germline loops: CDR1 SGHAT, CDR2 FQNNGV. With V trimmed by 4 bases and J by 7 bases, 13 bases remained unmatched. The CDR3 runs to 16 residues. DNA of the CDR3: TGTGCCAGCAGCTGGTCGACAGGGCCCCAGGGGCAGCCCCAGCATTTT. Protein sequence: CASSWSTGPQGQPQHF.

The chain has TRBV11-2 and TRBJ1-1, with D unresolved. V lost 2 bases and J lost 1, with 8 bases in between. Germline V gene lookup returns CDR1 SGHAT and CDR2 FQNNGV. This CDR3 has 14 residues. CDR3 sequence: CASSLSGQNTEAFF. The DNA of the CDR3 is TGTGCCAGCAGCTTATCAGGTCAGAACACTGAAGCTTTCTTT.

The chain carries TRBV5-1 and TRBJ1-4, with 9 bases aligning to TRBD1. Germline CDR1 SGHRS, CDR2 YFSETQ. The CDR3 covers 15 residues. Trimming removed 4 bases from V and 8 bases from J; junction bases left unmatched: 9. The CDR3 DNA reads TGCGCCAGCAGCCGGAGGGGGGACAGGGACGAAAAACTGTTTTTT. Amino acid sequence: CASSRRGDRDEKLFF.

The V call is TRBV5-4, the J call TRBJ1-2; 10 nucleotides line up with TRBD1. Trimming cost V 3 bases and J 8 bases; bases outside gene matches: 7. CDR1 is SGHNT and CDR2 is YYREEE in the germline V gene (reference sequence). The CDR3 has 14 residues. CDR3 loop: CASSSRDRGDGYTF. CDR3 in DNA: TGTGCCAGCAGCTCCCGGGACAGGGGTGACGGCTACACCTTC.

A word on this clone: In the same sample, other DNA sequences code for this CDR3. The chain links TRBV24-1 to TRBJ2-3; 7 positions agree with TRBD2. Germline CDR1 is KGHDR and CDR2 is SFDVKD. This CDR3 contains 13 residues. Trimming removed 7 bases from V and 2 bases from J; junction bases left unmatched: 2. The DNA for the CDR3 is TGTGCCACCAGCGGGGGGTCCACAGATACGCAGTATTTT. It translates to CATSGGSTDTQYF.

The chain links TRBV11-3 to TRBJ2-2; D not resolved. V was pared by 1 base and J by 6 bases, with 6 bases between. This CDR3 is 13 amino acids long. Germline V gene data show CDR1 as SGHNT and CDR2 as YENEEA. For the CDR3, the DNA is TGTGCCAGCAGCTTAGGACTGGCCGGGGAGCTGTTTTTT. Translation gives CASSLGLAGELFF.

The chain is built from TRBV4-1 and TRBJ1-4, with 12 bases matching TRBD1. CDR1 and CDR2 from the germline V gene are MGHRA and YSYEKL. This CDR3 has 16 amino acids. V dropped 3 bases and J dropped 4; count of bases not matched to a gene: 3. The CDR3 is CASSQGQGASNEKLFF. The CDR3 DNA is TGCGCCAGCAGCCAGGGACAGGGGGCGAGTAATGAAAAACTGTTTTTT.

The rearrangement uses TRBV7-8 and TRBJ1-1; D perhaps matches TRBD1 (6 bases). The CDR3 has 15 amino acids. V lost 4 bases and J lost 1, with 13 bases in between. CDR1 and CDR2 from the germline V gene are SGHVS and FQNEAQ. Here the CDR3 reads CASSSMGHSNTEAFF. The CDR3 DNA reads as TGTGCCAGCAGCTCAATGGGACATTCGAACACTGAAGCTTTCTTT.

This clone was detected once. J is TRBJ1-2 and V is TRBV6-5, with TRBD1 matching over 9 bases. Per the germline V gene, CDR1 is MNHEY and CDR2 is SVGAGI. The CDR3 runs 15 residues. Trimming took 4 bases from V and 4 from J; bases not matched to a gene: 7. In DNA form, the CDR3 reads TGTGCCAGCAGTTTAAGGACAGGGGATCCCTATGGCTACACCTTC. It yields the protein CASSLRTGDPYGYTF.

V and J are TRBV2 and TRBJ2-2; weak D call: TRBD1 (6 bases). Trimming cost V 10 bases and J 7 bases, with 16 bases left between them. The germline CDR1 and CDR2 sequences are SNHLY and FYNNEI. The CDR3 runs 13 residues. As DNA, the CDR3 is TGTGCCATCACAGGGACCGGTATCGGGGAGCTGTTTTTT. This gives the protein CAITGTGIGELFF.

The chain carries TRBV29-1 and TRBJ1-2; TRBD1 agrees at 7 bases. This CDR3 contains 11 residues. V trimming: 8 bases; J trimming: 8 bases; junction bases outside the gene matches: 8. Germline V gives CDR1 SQVTM, CDR2 ANQGSEA. The CDR3: CSSQGVGGYTF. CDR3 sequence (DNA): TGCAGCTCCCAGGGGGTCGGAGGCTACACCTTC. Full variable domain (outside the CDR3, taken from reference TRBV29-1 and TRBJ1-2): SAVISQKPSRDICQRGTSLTIQCQVDSQVTMMFWYRQQPGQSLTLIATANQGSEATYESGFVIDKFPISRPNLTFSTLTVSNMSPEDSSIYLCSSQGVGGYTFGSGTRLTVV.

This rearrangement joins TRBV11-2 to TRBJ2-7; D might be TRBD1 (6 bases). CDR1 and CDR2 from the germline V gene are SGHAT and FQNNGV. There are 16 residues in the CDR3. Trimming removed 0 bases at V and 0 bases at J, with 12 bases between. The CDR3 region is CASSLDHDRISYEQYF. The CDR3 nucleotides read TGTGCCAGCAGCTTAGATCACGACAGGATCTCCTACGAGCAGTACTTC.

This clone has just a few counts. This sequence joins TRBV10-2 and TRBJ1-1, with TRBD1 identical over 8 bases. This CDR3 spans 13 amino acids. CDR1 and CDR2 from the germline V gene are WSHSY and SAAADI. Losses at the gene ends were 7 bases for V and 1 base for J; bases not matched to a gene: 2. DNA of the CDR3: TGCGCCAGCAAGGGGACAGGGAACACTGAAGCTTTCTTT. This codes for CASKGTGNTEAFF.

The gene calls are TRBV5-1 and TRBJ2-1, with 7 bases that match TRBD1. The junction had 14 bases not matched to a gene; V was cut back by 3 bases and J by 2 bases. This CDR3 region has 18 residues. The germline CDR1 and CDR2 sequences are SGHRS and YFSETQ. CDR3 coding DNA: TGCGCCAGCAGCTCTACACCCCAAGGACAGGTCCCCTACAATGAGCAGTTCTTC. Amino acid sequence: CASSSTPQGQVPYNEQFF.